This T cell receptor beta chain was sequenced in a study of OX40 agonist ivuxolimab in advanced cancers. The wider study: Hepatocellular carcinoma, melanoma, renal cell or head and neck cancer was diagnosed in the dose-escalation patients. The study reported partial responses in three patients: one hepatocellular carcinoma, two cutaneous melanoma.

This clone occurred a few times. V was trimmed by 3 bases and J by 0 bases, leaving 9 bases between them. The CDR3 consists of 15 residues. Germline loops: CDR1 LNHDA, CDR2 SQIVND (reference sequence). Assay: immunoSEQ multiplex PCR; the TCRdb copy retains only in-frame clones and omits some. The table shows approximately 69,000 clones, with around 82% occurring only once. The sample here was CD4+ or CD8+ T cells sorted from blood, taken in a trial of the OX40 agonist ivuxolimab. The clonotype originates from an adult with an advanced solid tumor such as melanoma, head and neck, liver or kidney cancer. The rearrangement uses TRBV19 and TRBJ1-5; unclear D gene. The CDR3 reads CASSMWDFSNQPQHF. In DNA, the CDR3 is TGTGCCAGTAGTATGTGGGATTTTAGCAATCAGCCCCAGCATTTT.